This T cell receptor beta chain was obtained from a study of CD8+CD57+ T cells in acquired aplastic anemia. In germline, CDR1 is SQVTM, CDR2 ANQGSEA. The CDR3 loop spans 14 amino acids. The ends were cut back, 1 base at V and 4 bases at J, with 12 bases in the middle. Investigators profiled TCR beta VDJ and CDR3 from genomic DNA template. TCRdb used MiXCR to reprocess the reads, holding one entry per CDR3 protein. In the table there are roughly 150,000 distinct CDR3 sequences, roughly 45% of which are singletons. The sequence was collected from a human donor in good health. The sequencing input was sorted CD4+, CD8+, or CD8+CD57+ T cells (not recorded which) from PBMCs. The chain recombines TRBV29-1 with TRBJ2-3, with D uncertain. DNA for the CDR3: TGCAGCGTTGAAGGAACCGGTGAGGCAGATACGCAGTATTTT. It encodes CSVEGTGEADTQYF.